The clone carrying this T cell receptor (beta chain) was counted a few times. Trimming cost V 6 bases and J 1 base; bases outside gene matches: 4. This CDR3 comprises 15 residues. Germline loops: CDR1 SNHLY, CDR2 FYNNEI. TCRdb re-derived calls from the 5' RACE reads in MiXCR, one entry per CDR3 protein. The table includes fewer than 60,000 distinct CDR3 sequences, roughly 30% detected once. Sequencing input: naive CD4+ T cells sorted from blood. Subset given: naive CD4+ T cells, CD4+CD45RA+CD25-. This sequence joins TRBV2 and TRBJ2-5; 11 bases are a match to TRBD2. The origin of this receptor is a female donor with breast cancer. In DNA, the CDR3 is TGTGCCAGCAGCTCCGGACTAGCGGGCCAAGAGACCCAGTACTTC. Protein: CASSSGLAGQETQYF.